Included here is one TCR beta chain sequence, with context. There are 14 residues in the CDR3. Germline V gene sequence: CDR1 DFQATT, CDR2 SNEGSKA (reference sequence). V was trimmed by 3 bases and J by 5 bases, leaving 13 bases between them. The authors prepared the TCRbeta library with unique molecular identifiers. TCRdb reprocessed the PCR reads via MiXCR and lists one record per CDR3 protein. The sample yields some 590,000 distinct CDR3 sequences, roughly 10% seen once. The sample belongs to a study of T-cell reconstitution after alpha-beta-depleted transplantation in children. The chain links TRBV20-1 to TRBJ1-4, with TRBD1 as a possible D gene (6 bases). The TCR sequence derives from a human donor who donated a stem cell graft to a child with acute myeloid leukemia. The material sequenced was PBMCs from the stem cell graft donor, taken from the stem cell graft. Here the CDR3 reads CSASGGAENEKLFF. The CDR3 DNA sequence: TGCAGTGCTAGTGGGGGGGCAGAAAATGAAAAACTGTTTTTT.